The subject of this entry is one T cell receptor beta chain. Antigen unknown. The treatment denotes: approximately 11-day PBMC culture with coronavirus spike peptide pools or control peptides (ViraFEST assay). ViraFEST used peptide pools to expand antigen-specific T cells before TCR sequencing. Culture of around 2 million PBMCs per well took place with around 10 IU/ml IL-2 and 9 to 10 ug/ml peptide pools. The sample comes from a study of vaccination and CD4 T cells after COVID-19. Germline V gene data show CDR1 as SGHRS and CDR2 as YFSETQ. V was pared by 0 bases and J by 1 base, with 4 bases between. CDR3 length: 13 amino acids. Cultured CD4+ T-cell DNA underwent Oncomine TCR Beta short-read sequencing. TCRdb re-derived calls from the PCR reads in MiXCR, one entry per CDR3 protein. The profile covers about 14,000 distinct CDR3 sequences, with around 46% appearing a single time and approximately 17% taken by the ten largest.

This sequence was found in a human donor with COVID-19. This sequence joins TRBV5-1 and TRBJ1-2; D uncertain. The specimen sequenced was cultured CD4+ T cells from blood. The chain's CDR3 is CASSLGGNYGYTF. The CDR3 DNA sequence: TGCGCCAGCAGCTTGGGCGGTAACTATGGCTACACCTTC.